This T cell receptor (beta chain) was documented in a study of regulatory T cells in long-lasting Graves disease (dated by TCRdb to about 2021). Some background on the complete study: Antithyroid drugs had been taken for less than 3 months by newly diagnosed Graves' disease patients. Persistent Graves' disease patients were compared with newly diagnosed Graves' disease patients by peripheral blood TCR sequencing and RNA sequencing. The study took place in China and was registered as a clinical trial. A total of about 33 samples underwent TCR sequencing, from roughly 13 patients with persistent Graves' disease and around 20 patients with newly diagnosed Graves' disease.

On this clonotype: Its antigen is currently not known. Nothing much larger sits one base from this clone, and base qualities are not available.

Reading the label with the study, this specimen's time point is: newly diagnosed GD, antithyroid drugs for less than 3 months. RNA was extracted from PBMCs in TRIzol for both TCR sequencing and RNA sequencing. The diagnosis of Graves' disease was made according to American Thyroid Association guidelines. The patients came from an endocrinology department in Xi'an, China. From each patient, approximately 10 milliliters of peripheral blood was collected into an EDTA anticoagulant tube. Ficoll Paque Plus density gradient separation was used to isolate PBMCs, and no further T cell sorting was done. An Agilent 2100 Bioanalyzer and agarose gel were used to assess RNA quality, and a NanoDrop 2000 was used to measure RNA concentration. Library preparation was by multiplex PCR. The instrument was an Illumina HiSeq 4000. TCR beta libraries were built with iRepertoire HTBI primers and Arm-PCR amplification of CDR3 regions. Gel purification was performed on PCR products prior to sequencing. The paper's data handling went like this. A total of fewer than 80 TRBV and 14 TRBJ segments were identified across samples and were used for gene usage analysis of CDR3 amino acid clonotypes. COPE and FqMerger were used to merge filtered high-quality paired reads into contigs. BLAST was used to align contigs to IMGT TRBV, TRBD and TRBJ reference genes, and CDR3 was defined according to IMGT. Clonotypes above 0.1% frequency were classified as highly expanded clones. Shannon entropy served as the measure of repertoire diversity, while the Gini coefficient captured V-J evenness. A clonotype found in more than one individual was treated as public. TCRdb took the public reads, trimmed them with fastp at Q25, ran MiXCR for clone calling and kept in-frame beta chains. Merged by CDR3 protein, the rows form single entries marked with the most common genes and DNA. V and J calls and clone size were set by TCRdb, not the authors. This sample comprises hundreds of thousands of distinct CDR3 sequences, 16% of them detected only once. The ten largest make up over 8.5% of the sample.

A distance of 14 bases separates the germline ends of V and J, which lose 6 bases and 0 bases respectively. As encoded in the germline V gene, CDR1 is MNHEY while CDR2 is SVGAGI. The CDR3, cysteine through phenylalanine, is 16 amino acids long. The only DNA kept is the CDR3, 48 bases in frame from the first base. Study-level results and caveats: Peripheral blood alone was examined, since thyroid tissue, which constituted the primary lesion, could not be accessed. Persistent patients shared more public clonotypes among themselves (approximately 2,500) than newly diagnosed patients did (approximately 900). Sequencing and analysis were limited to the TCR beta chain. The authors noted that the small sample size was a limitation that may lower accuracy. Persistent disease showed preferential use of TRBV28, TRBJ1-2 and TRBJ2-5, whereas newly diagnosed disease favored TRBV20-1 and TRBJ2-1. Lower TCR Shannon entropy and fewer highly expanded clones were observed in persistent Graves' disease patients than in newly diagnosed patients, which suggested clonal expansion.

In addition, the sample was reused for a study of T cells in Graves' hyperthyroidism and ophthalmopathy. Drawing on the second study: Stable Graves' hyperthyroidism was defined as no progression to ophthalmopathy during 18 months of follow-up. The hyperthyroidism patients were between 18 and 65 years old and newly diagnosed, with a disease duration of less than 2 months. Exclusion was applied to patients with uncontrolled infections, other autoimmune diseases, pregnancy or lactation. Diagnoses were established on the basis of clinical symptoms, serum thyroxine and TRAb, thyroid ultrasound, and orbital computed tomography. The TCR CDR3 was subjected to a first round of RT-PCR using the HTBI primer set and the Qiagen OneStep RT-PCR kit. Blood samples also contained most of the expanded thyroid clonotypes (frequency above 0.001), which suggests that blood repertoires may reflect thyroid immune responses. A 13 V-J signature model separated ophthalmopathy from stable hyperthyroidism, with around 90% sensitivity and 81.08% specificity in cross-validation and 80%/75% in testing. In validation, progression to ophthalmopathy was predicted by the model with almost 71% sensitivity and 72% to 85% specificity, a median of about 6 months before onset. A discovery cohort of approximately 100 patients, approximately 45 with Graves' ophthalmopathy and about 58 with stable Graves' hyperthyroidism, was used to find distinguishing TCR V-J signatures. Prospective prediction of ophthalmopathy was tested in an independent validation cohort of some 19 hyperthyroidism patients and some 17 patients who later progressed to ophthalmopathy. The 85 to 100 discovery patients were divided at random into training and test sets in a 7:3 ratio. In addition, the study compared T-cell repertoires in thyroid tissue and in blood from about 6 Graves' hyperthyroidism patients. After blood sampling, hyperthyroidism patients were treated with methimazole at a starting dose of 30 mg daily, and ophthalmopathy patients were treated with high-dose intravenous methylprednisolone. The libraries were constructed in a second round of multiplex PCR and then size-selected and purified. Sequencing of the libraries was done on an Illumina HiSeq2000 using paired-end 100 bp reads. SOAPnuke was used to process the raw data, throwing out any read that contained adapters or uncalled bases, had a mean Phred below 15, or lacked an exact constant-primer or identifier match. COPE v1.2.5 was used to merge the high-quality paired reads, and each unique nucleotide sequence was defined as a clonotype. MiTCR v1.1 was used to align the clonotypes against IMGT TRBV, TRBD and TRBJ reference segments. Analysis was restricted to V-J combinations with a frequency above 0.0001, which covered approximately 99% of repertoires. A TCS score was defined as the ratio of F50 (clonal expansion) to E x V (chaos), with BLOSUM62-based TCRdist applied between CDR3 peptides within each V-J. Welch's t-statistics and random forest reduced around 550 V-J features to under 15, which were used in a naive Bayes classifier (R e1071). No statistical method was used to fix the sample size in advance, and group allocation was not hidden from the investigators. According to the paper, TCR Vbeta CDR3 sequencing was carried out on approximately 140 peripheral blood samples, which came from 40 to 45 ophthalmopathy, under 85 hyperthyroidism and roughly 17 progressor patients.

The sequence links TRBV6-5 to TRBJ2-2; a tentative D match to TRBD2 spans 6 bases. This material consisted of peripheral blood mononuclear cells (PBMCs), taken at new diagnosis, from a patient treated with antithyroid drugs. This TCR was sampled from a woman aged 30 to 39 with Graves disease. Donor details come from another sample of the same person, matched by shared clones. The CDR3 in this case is CASSARGGTNTGELFF. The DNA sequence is TGTGCCAGCAGCGCTCGGGGCGGGACGAACACCGGGGAGCTGTTTTTT.